The 19 T cell receptor beta chains below come from one sample, sequenced in a study of Graves' ophthalmopathy and Graves' hyperthyroidism. The TCR beta CDR3 regions underwent amplification from RNA transcripts. An initial RT-PCR round employing HTBI primers preceded a second-round multiplex PCR. TCRdb re-called the multiplex PCR reads with MiXCR, one entry per CDR3 protein. In the table there are roughly 350,000 distinct CDR3 sequences, roughly a sixth of which are singletons. Sequencing was performed on peripheral blood. These receptors came from an adult woman with stable Graves' hyperthyroidism.

This clonotype occurred many times. The genes are TRBV9 and TRBJ1-2; no definite D call. The V gene lost 0 bases and the J gene lost 4 bases, with 13 bases spanning the gap. In germline, CDR1 is SGDLS, CDR2 YYNGEE. The CDR3 consists of 15 residues. CDR3 bases: TGTGCCAGCAGCGTAGATGGTTTGGGCCTCTATGGCTACACCTTC. Translated, it gives CASSVDGLGLYGYTF.

This clonotype was counted many times. This rearrangement joins TRBV20-1 to TRBJ2-7; the D gene is possibly TRBD2 (6 bases). Germline CDR1 reads DFQATT; CDR2 reads SNEGSKA (reference sequence). This CDR3 contains 16 residues. V shed 6 bases and J shed 3 bases, with 24 bases lying between them. The CDR3 DNA sequence: TGCAGTGCGAGCAAAGCGGGCCCTGCTGACCTCTACGAGCAGTACTTC. It specifies CSASKAGPADLYEQYF.

Ten or more counts support this clonotype. V gene TRBV14 combines with J gene TRBJ1-2, with D possibly being TRBD1 (6 bases). The CDR3 spans 15 residues. V lost 3 bases and J 1 base, leaving 12 bases between the germline ends. Germline values: CDR1 SGHDN, CDR2 FVKESK. CDR3 sequence (DNA): TGTGCCAGCAGCCACTCCGGGACATTTAACTATGGCTACACCTTC. Translated: CASSHSGTFNYGYTF.

The rearrangement links TRBV6-5 to TRBJ1-2, with 8 bases that match TRBD1. Germline CDR1 reads MNHEY; CDR2 reads SVGAGI. V shed 7 bases and J 6 bases; nucleotides not matched to a gene: 13. The CDR3 runs 15 residues. CDR3 nucleotide sequence: TGTGCCAGCATTGCTCTGACAGGGGCTTCGAATGGCTACACCTTC. Its protein product is CASIALTGASNGYTF.

V is TRBV11-2 and J is TRBJ1-6, with TRBD1 identical over 8 bases. The length of the CDR3 is 16 residues. In germline, CDR1 is SGHAT, CDR2 FQNNGV. The V and J ends lost 6 bases and 7 bases, in that order; junction bases with no gene match: 11. CDR3 bases: TGTGCCAGCAGGCCCACAGGGGGGCCCGGGAATTCACCCCTCCACTTT. Its translation: CASRPTGGPGNSPLHF.

This clonotype was counted many times. The chain joins TRBV19 to TRBJ2-6; D ambiguous. The CDR3 is 19 residues long. The V end was cut by 0 bases, the J end by 0 bases, with 15 bases between. Germline assignment: CDR1 LNHDA and CDR2 SQIVND (reference sequence). Written as DNA, the CDR3 is TGTGCCAGTAGTATAGACCTTCGTTGGTTCCGCTCTGGGGCCAACGTCCTGACTTTC. Its translation: CASSIDLRWFRSGANVLTF.

This clonotype appeared many times. This chain uses TRBV10-3 with TRBJ2-7, with 7 bases identical to TRBD2. CDR1 and CDR2 from the germline V gene are ENHRY and SYGVKD. CDR3 length: 12 amino acids. V lost 3 bases and J lost 7; bases outside the gene matches: 3. The CDR3 DNA reads as TGTGCCATCAGTGATGGGGGGGAAGAGCAGTACTTC. As protein: CAISDGGEEQYF.

This clonotype was recorded at least ten times. This chain connects TRBV3-1 to TRBJ1-1, with D maybe TRBD1 (5 bases). CDR1 and CDR2 from the germline V gene are LGHDT and YNNKEL (reference sequence). CDR3 length: 18 residues. V lost 0 bases and J 1 base, leaving 18 bases between the germline ends. The CDR3 DNA is TGTGCCAGCAGCCAAGATCTGTCGTCAAGGACAAGGAACACTGAAGCTTTCTTT. Its translation: CASSQDLSSRTRNTEAFF.

This clonotype has a count of ten or more. A read error may be the cause here, since a much bigger clone is one base away. V gene TRBV12-3 or TRBV12-4 combines with J gene TRBJ1-1; 8 nucleotides align to TRBD1. CDR3 size: 12 residues. V lost 6 bases to trimming and J lost 6 bases; unmatched junction nucleotides: 3. The CDR3 DNA reads TGTGCCAGCAGCCAGGGGGCCGCTGAAGCTTTCTTT. Its translation: CASSQGAAEAFF.

This clonotype was seen at least ten times. The V gene is TRBV20-1, the J gene TRBJ2-7; tentatively, D is TRBD1 or TRBD2 (5 bases each). In germline, CDR1 is DFQATT, CDR2 SNEGSKA (reference sequence). This CDR3 comprises 12 residues. CDR3 coding DNA: TGCAGCCTCCGGGGCCCCCTCTACGAGCAGTACTTC. It is translated as CSLRGPLYEQYF.

This clonotype was recorded a few times. This chain uses TRBV6-2 or TRBV6-3 with TRBJ2-2; D is possibly TRBD1 or TRBD2 (5 bases each). Germline CDR1 MNHEY, CDR2 SVGEGT. The CDR3 runs to 17 residues. The V end was cut by 7 bases, the J end by 4 bases, with 22 bases between. This CDR3 is CASKSLRASQGTGELFF. CDR3 sequence (DNA): TGTGCCAGCAAATCACTACGAGCTAGCCAGGGCACCGGGGAGCTGTTTTTT.

This clonotype was counted ten times or more. The rearrangement joins TRBV3-1 to TRBJ1-1; TRBD1 aligns across 10 bases. V was pared by 1 base and J by 6 bases, with 5 bases of the junction left unmatched. The germline V gene has CDR1 LGHDT and CDR2 YNNKEL (reference sequence). The CDR3 covers 15 residues. The CDR3 region has the DNA TGTGCCAGCAGCCAAGGGACAGGGGGAGGGTCTGAAGCTTTCTTT. Amino acid sequence: CASSQGTGGGSEAFF.

This clonotype is a singleton in its sample. The chain joins TRBV7-2 to TRBJ2-7; TRBD1 or TRBD2 may be the D gene (6 bases each). The germline V and J ends were trimmed by 4 bases and 7 bases, with 8 bases remaining between them. Germline lookup yields CDR1 SGHTA and CDR2 FQGNSA. The CDR3 has 11 residues. The CDR3 DNA is TGTGCCAGCAGCTGGAGGGGGGAGCAGTACTTC. It is translated as CASSWRGEQYF. Using reference TRBV7-2 and TRBJ2-7 for the parts outside the CDR3, the full variable domain is GAGVSQSPSNKVTEKGKDVELRCDPISGHTALYWYRQSLGQGLEFLIYFQGNSAPDKSGLPSDRFSAERTGGSVSTLTIQRTQQEDSAVYLCASSWRGEQYFGPGTRLTVT.

This clonotype showed up many times. V is TRBV7-2 and J is TRBJ1-2; possible D gene TRBD1, 6 bases. V lost 3 bases and J 6 bases, leaving 11 bases between the germline ends. The length of the CDR3 is 13 residues. CDR1 SGHTA and CDR2 FQGNSA come from the germline V gene. CDR3 region: CASSFGGAHGYTF. Written as DNA, the CDR3 is TGTGCCAGCAGCTTTGGGGGGGCCCATGGCTACACCTTC.

The chain couples TRBV4-1 to TRBJ2-4, with TRBD2 matching over 9 bases. CDR1 and CDR2 (germline): MGHRA, YSYEKL. This CDR3 spans 20 amino acids. V shed 1 base, J shed 0 bases, and the junction held 13 bases outside the gene matches. The chain's CDR3 is CASSQGSRLADDIAKNIQYF. In nucleotides, the CDR3 is TGCGCCAGCAGCCAAGGTAGCAGACTAGCGGATGATATAGCCAAAAACATTCAGTACTTC.

Details on this clonotype: This may be a read error: a much more frequent sequence differs by one nucleotide. The chain links TRBV5-1 to TRBJ1-2, with TRBD1 matching over 8 bases. Germline values: CDR1 SGHRS, CDR2 YFSETQ. The CDR3 is 14 amino acids. CDR3 coding DNA: TGCGCCAGCAGCGGTAAACAGGGGGACTATGGCTACAGCTTC. This sequence encodes CASSGKQGDYGYSF.

This clonotype was found a few times. The V and J genes are TRBV7-2 and TRBJ1-5, with a tentative D call TRBD1 (6 bases). The CDR3 contains 14 residues. V dropped 6 bases and J dropped 7 bases, with 16 bases sitting between them. Germline lookup yields CDR1 SGHTA and CDR2 FQGNSA. CDR3 amino acids: CASSPAGGGQPQHF. The CDR3, as DNA: TGTGCCAGCAGTCCAGCGGGGGGCGGACAGCCCCAGCATTTT.

CDR3 sequence reads: CASRRPGRLYEQYF. CDR3 in DNA: TGTGCCAGCAGACGTCCGGGACGGTTATACGAGCAGTACTTC. The chain is built from TRBV6-4 and TRBJ2-7; the D call may be TRBD1 or TRBD2 (5 bases each). CDR1 MRHNA and CDR2 SNTAGT come from the germline V gene. This CDR3 spans 14 amino acids. Trimming removed 6 bases at V and 4 bases at J, with 16 bases between.

Ten or more counts support this clonotype. V is TRBV12-3 or TRBV12-4 and J is TRBJ2-5, with TRBD1 identical over 10 bases. V was clipped by 6 bases and J by 4 bases; unmatched bases: 8. The CDR3 length is 15 residues. CDR3 nucleotide sequence: TGTGCCAGCAGACATTCTGACAGGGGGCGAGAGACCCAGTACTTC. The encoded protein is CASRHSDRGRETQYF.